This passage covers 19 T cell receptor beta chains from one sample sequenced in a study of control samples from healthy donors and cancer patients. Sequenced by immunoSEQ multiplex PCR; TCRdb stores in-frame clones only, minus some. Counted here are around 250,000 clones, 82% occurring once; the ten biggest clones make up roughly 14%. Input material: PBMCs. The receptors were gathered from a woman aged 60-75 years with lung cancer.

This clone was detected once. CDR3 amino acids: CASSRRGQGAGNEQFF. The CDR3 nucleotides read TGTGCCAGCTCCCGGAGGGGGCAGGGGGCCGGGAATGAGCAGTTCTTC. The chain employs TRBV5-5 and TRBJ2-1; 8 bases line up with TRBD1. Germline V lookup: CDR1 SGHKS, CDR2 YYEKEE (reference sequence). The CDR3 runs to 16 residues. V lost 7 bases, J lost 7 bases, and 16 bases stayed unmatched. Full variable domain (rest looked up from reference TRBV5-5 and TRBJ2-1): DAGVTQSPTHLIKTRGQQVTLRCSPISGHKSVSWYQQVLGQGPQFIFQYYEKEERGRGNFPDRFSARQFPNYSSELNVNALLLGDSALYLCASSRRGQGAGNEQFFGPGTRLTVL.

This clone was detected a few times. The V and J genes are TRBV5-5 and TRBJ1-1; weak D call: TRBD1 (6 bases). Germline loops: CDR1 SGHKS, CDR2 YYEKEE (reference sequence). The CDR3 has 15 amino acids. V was cut by 7 bases and J by 3 bases, with 19 bases left in between. The CDR3 is CASHMEGHPDTEAFF. The DNA for the CDR3 is TGTGCCAGCCACATGGAGGGACATCCCGACACTGAAGCTTTCTTT.

CDR3 sequence reads: CASSQGLAGAQETQYF. DNA for the CDR3: TGTGCCAGCAGCCAGGGACTAGCGGGAGCCCAAGAGACCCAGTACTTC. The chain links TRBV7-3 to TRBJ2-5; TRBD2 matches 14 bases. The V gene's germline CDR1 is SGHTA and CDR2 FQGTGA. J gave up 1 base and V 5 bases, and 3 bases lay outside the gene matches. The CDR3 runs to 16 residues. Full variable domain (rest looked up from reference TRBV7-3 and TRBJ2-5): GAGVSQTPSNKVTEKGKYVELRCDPISGHTALYWYRQSLGQGPEFLIYFQGTGAADDSGLPNDRFFAVRPEGSVSTLKIQRTERGDSAVYLCASSQGLAGAQETQYFGPGTRLLVL.

The chain couples TRBV7-7 to TRBJ1-1; D is uncertain. Trimming took 1 base from V and 0 from J, leaving 3 bases between them. Germline CDR1 is SSHAT and CDR2 is FNYEAQ (reference sequence). CDR3 size: 13 residues. The CDR3 DNA reads as TGTGCCAGCAGCTTAGAGTTGAACACTGAAGCTTTCTTT. This encodes CASSLELNTEAFF.

The CDR3: CASSYEQGGRPQHF. The DNA of the CDR3 is TGTGCCAGCAGTTATGAGCAGGGAGGGCGGCCCCAGCATTTT. The chain employs TRBV6-5 and TRBJ1-5; D is possibly TRBD1 (5 bases). Germline V gene lookup returns CDR1 MNHEY and CDR2 SVGAGI. This CDR3 region has 14 residues. Trimming shortened V by 3 bases and J by 9 bases, and 15 bases separated the two germline ends.

The CDR3 reads CASRGPFGANTGELFF. CDR3 DNA: TGTGCCAGCAGGGGCCCGTTCGGGGCGAACACCGGGGAGCTGTTTTTT. The chain couples TRBV27 to TRBJ2-2, with D possibly matching TRBD2 (5 bases). CDR1 MNHEY and CDR2 SMNVEV come from the germline V gene (reference sequence). The CDR3 extends over 16 amino acids. Deletions cut 6 bases from V and 0 bases from J, with 14 bases between.

V usage is TRBV18 and J usage is TRBJ1-6; D unresolved. Per the germline V gene, CDR1 is KGHSH and CDR2 is LQKENI. The CDR3 is made up of 16 amino acids. The germline V and J ends were trimmed by 1 base and 2 bases, with 9 bases remaining between them. The CDR3 protein is CASSPRAVTYNSPLHF. CDR3 in DNA: TGTGCCAGCTCACCACGCGCAGTGACCTATAATTCACCCCTCCACTTT.

V usage is TRBV5-4 and J usage is TRBJ1-1; perhaps TRBD1 as D (5 bases). The CDR3 is made up of 12 amino acids. The V end was cut by 7 bases, the J end by 3 bases, with 10 bases between. From germline, CDR1 is SGHNT and CDR2 YYREEE (reference sequence). DNA of the CDR3: TGTGCCAGCGGGGCGCCGGACACTGAAGCTTTCTTT. Residues: CASGAPDTEAFF.

V and J are TRBV11-2 and TRBJ2-6; D not resolved. Looked up from germline, CDR1 is SGHAT and CDR2 is FQNNGV. Between the trimmed V and J ends, which lost 6 bases and 0 bases, there was a span of 9 bases. CDR3 length: 15 residues. CDR3 residues: CASRSWGSGANVLTF. In DNA form, the CDR3 reads TGTGCCAGCAGGTCCTGGGGCTCTGGGGCCAACGTCCTGACTTTC.

The rearrangement joins TRBV12-3 or TRBV12-4 to TRBJ2-4; D assignment may be TRBD1 or TRBD2 (5 bases each). The V and J ends lost 7 bases and 6 bases respectively, with 10 bases between them. The length of the CDR3 is 12 residues. CDR3 bases: TGTGCCAGCATGTTGGGGGTAAACATTCAGTACTTC. Residues: CASMLGVNIQYF.

The chain carries TRBV12-3 or TRBV12-4 and TRBJ2-7; weak D call: TRBD2 (7 bases). Trimming took off 6 bases at V and 2 bases at J, with 11 bases between the two ends. The CDR3 is 13 amino acids. CDR3 residues: CASRLGGAYEQYF. The CDR3, as DNA: TGTGCCAGCAGACTAGGGGGGGCCTACGAGCAGTACTTC.

The chain carries TRBV30 and TRBJ2-4; D may be TRBD1 (6 bases). Per germline, CDR1 GTSNPN and CDR2 SVGIG (reference sequence). Trimming removed 2 bases at V and 4 bases at J, with 15 bases between. The CDR3 contains 15 residues. CDR3: CAWSLIRDTKNIQYF. The DNA of the CDR3 is TGTGCCTGGAGTTTAATCCGGGACACAAAAAACATTCAGTACTTC.

The V and J genes are TRBV2 and TRBJ2-5, with a tentative D call TRBD2 (5 bases). This CDR3 region has 11 residues. The germline CDR1 and CDR2 sequences are SNHLY and FYNNEI. Trimming took off 6 bases at V and 7 bases at J, with 9 bases between the two ends. The CDR3 here is CASRKEGTQYF. CDR3 nucleotide sequence: TGTGCCAGCAGAAAAGAGGGGACCCAGTACTTC.

This clone was counted between two and nine times. Other DNA sequences in the same sample also yield this CDR3. The chain is built from TRBV9 and TRBJ1-5, with D possibly TRBD1 on 5 matching bases. CDR1 is SGDLS and CDR2 is YYNGEE in the germline V gene. This CDR3 is built from 14 residues. V lost 2 bases to trimming and J lost 6 bases, with 12 bases between them. Here the CDR3 reads CASSVDGAGQPQHF. The CDR3, as DNA: TGTGCCAGCAGCGTTGACGGGGCTGGTCAGCCCCAGCATTTT. The whole variable domain, remainder taken from reference TRBV9 and TRBJ1-5, is DSGVTQTPKHLITATGQRVTLRCSPRSGDLSVYWYQQSLDQGLQFLIQYYNGEERAKGNILERFSAQQFPDLHSELNLSSLELGDSALYFCASSVDGAGQPQHFGDGTRLSIL.

This clone was counted a single time. CDR3 loop: CASSEYVAGNYEQYF. CDR3 in DNA: TGCGCCAGCAGTGAATACGTAGCGGGGAACTACGAGCAGTACTTC. The genes are TRBV10-1 and TRBJ2-7, with 8 bases matching TRBD2. J gave up 3 bases and V 3 bases, and 7 bases lay outside the gene matches. CDR1 is WNHNN and CDR2 is SYGVQD in the germline V gene (reference sequence). CDR3 length: 15 residues.

A note on this clone: This sample includes further DNA sequences coding for the same CDR3. The chain has TRBV7-9 and TRBJ2-7; 9 nucleotides match TRBD2. The CDR3 length is 13 residues. In germline, CDR1 is SEHNR, CDR2 FQNEAQ (reference sequence). The V gene end was trimmed by 3 bases and the J gene end by 6 bases; junction bases not matched to a gene: 3. The CDR3 here is CASSLAGGGEQYF. The CDR3 DNA reads as TGTGCCAGCAGCTTGGCGGGAGGGGGCGAGCAGTACTTC.

V and J are TRBV5-3 and TRBJ2-1, with D possibly matching TRBD1 (6 bases). TRBV5-3 is an open reading frame, and its role is uncertain. The CDR3 runs 13 residues. The V gene lost 6 bases and the J gene lost 6 bases, with 13 bases spanning the gap. CDR3 sequence: CARKGDPSNEQFF. CDR3 in DNA: TGTGCCAGAAAGGGGGACCCCTCCAATGAGCAGTTCTTC.

For the CDR3, the DNA is TGTGCCAGCAGAGTTACAGGGATCTCTGGAAACACCATATATTTT. Its protein product is CASRVTGISGNTIYF. The gene calls are TRBV6-5 and TRBJ1-3, with D possibly being TRBD1 (6 bases). This CDR3 has 15 amino acids. With 6 bases removed from V and 0 bases from J, the gap between germline ends came to 12 bases. CDR1 MNHEY and CDR2 SVGAGI come from the germline V gene.

CDR3: CASSLGSAGTSGNTIYF. The CDR3 DNA reads as TGCGCCAGCAGCTTGGGATCCGCAGGAACCTCTGGAAACACCATATATTTT. V gene TRBV5-1 combines with J gene TRBJ1-3; D gene unclear. Germline V gene data show CDR1 as SGHRS and CDR2 as YFSETQ. There are 17 residues in the CDR3. With 0 bases removed from V and 0 bases from J, the gap between germline ends came to 13 bases.